This is a list of T cell receptor beta chains from one sample in a study of Graves' ophthalmopathy and Graves' hyperthyroidism. TCRdb re-analysed the multiplex PCR reads in MiXCR, keeping a single row per CDR3 protein. Among 300,000 to 400,000 distinct CDR3 sequences listed, 15% to 20% were seen once. The sequencing sample was made of peripheral blood. The receptors originated from an adult man with Graves' ophthalmopathy. Both conserved end residues are trimmed from each CDR3. A D gene is named only where the DNA matches it firmly. Clone size is not always given. Where it is, it says once, few, many or a class for expanded clones.

J | D | V | size | CDR3
TRBJ2-3 | NA | TRBV28 | many | ASRITDSTDTQY
TRBJ1-1 | NA | TRBV7-9 | many | ASRPGVETEAF
TRBJ1-2 | TRBD1 | TRBV2 | many | ASRSGTGVYGYT
TRBJ2-2 | NA | TRBV5-1 | many | ASSLDVRNTGELF
TRBJ2-5 | NA | TRBV20-1 | many | SARDVATQY
TRBJ1-2 | NA | TRBV3-1 | many | ASSQEVGQVGGYT
TRBJ2-5 | NA | TRBV6-1 | few | ASERGGSGETQY
TRBJ1-1 | TRBD1 | TRBV12-3/TRBV12-4 | NA | ASSFRAGGNTEAF
TRBJ1-2 | NA | TRBV20-1 | many | SARDYGNYGYT
TRBJ1-1 | NA | TRBV7-6 | many | ASSLTRQLNTEAF
TRBJ2-7 | NA | TRBV29-1 | many | SVEDQNGGRYEQY
TRBJ2-7 | NA | TRBV27 | NA | ASSEAQFYEQY
TRBJ2-7 | TRBD1 | TRBV4-3 | many | ASSQDSRQGRSYEQY
TRBJ2-7 | NA | TRBV7-9 | many | ASSGQGQPSEQY
TRBJ2-7 | TRBD1 | TRBV18 | many | ASSRDRGHEQY
TRBJ1-5 | NA | TRBV2 | many | ASSEYRNQPQH
TRBJ2-7 | NA | TRBV5-1 | many | ASSSTDNYEQY
TRBJ1-5 | NA | TRBV12-3/TRBV12-4 | many | ASSLRRSFSNQPQH
TRBJ2-5 | TRBD2 | TRBV7-8 | NA | ASSSVAGGGQETQY
TRBJ2-5 | NA | TRBV12-3/TRBV12-4 | NA | ASSYIVSVEGYQETQY
TRBJ2-7 | TRBD2 | TRBV12-3/TRBV12-4 | many | ASSFSLAVSYEQY
TRBJ1-6 | TRBD1 | TRBV3-1 | many | ASSHQTGGNSPLH
TRBJ1-2 | TRBD1 | TRBV4-1 | many | ASSQQERTGSYT
TRBJ2-6 | NA | TRBV9 | NA | ASSNGGLSSGANVLT
TRBJ2-3 | NA | TRBV11-2 | NA | ASSLVGGSTDTQY
TRBJ2-5 | TRBD2 | TRBV20-1 | many | SATGASGSPRETQY
TRBJ2-2 | TRBD2 | TRBV7-9 | NA | ASSPGLANTGELS
TRBJ2-5 | NA | TRBV20-1 | many | SATSGAFQETQY
TRBJ2-2 | NA | TRBV12-3/TRBV12-4 | NA | ASSPPPDGRDTGELF
TRBJ2-2 | NA | TRBV6-5 | many | ASSYSSQTNTGELF
TRBJ2-5 | TRBD1 | TRBV12-3/TRBV12-4 | NA | ARRDRDYETQY
TRBJ1-5 | NA | TRBV5-1 | many | ASSFSPDKDQPQH
TRBJ1-2 | NA | TRBV6-2/TRBV6-3 | NA | ASSYGSSRLWGYT
TRBJ2-7 | NA | TRBV27 | many | ASSSSHSSADEQY
TRBJ1-1 | NA | TRBV27 | many | ASSLITGINTEAF
TRBJ1-1 | NA | TRBV19 | many | ASSIQSSRNTEAF
TRBJ1-2 | NA | TRBV20-1 | once | SARYRDIGYGYT
TRBJ1-2 | TRBD1 | TRBV6-1 | NA | ASQDRGTDGYT
TRBJ2-5 | NA | TRBV5-1 | many | ASSLDPSGWAEQETQY